This TCR beta chain originates from a study of T-cell memory formation after mild COVID-19. Whole-study context: TCR clustering was largely donor specific. Study-level findings and limits: Clones that got smaller from day 15 to 85 had even CD4/CD8, while clones growing later tipped toward CD4+. Memory sampled before infection contained some responding clones, suggesting cross-reactive memory joined. Most CD4+ clones that shrank were in CM and EM, while CD8+ ones turned up in EMRA.

One entry per CDR3 protein results from TCRdb running MiXCR on the 5' RACE reads. The table has around 430,000 distinct CDR3 sequences, roughly 15% seen once. Remarks on this clonotype: Its antigen remains unknown.

Trimming took 3 bases from V and 7 from J; bases not matched to a gene: 5. Per the germline V gene, CDR1 is LNHDA and CDR2 is SQIVND (reference sequence). The CDR3 has 15 amino acids. This receptor was obtained from a man between 18 and 35 years old who had mild COVID-19 (a few samples of this study predate the infection). Cell type and time point are not known. The sequenced material came from PBMCs or a T cell subset sorted from them (not recorded which). The V gene is TRBV19, the J gene TRBJ1-6; 8 bases agree with TRBD1. CDR3 in amino acids: CASSIGQGRNSPLHF. CDR3 bases: TGTGCCAGTAGTATTGGACAGGGTCGCAATTCACCCCTCCACTTT.